Described below is a single T cell receptor (beta chain) sequence and its context. Its antigen is still unknown. Both subsets, CD45RA+ naive and CD45RA-negative memory, were split from the CD4+ cells. This record comes from a study of shared clonotypes between healthy human individuals. General observations from the study: Several donors had around 5.5% of their naive CD4 clonotypes in common.

Assay: immunoSEQ multiplex PCR; the TCRdb copy retains only in-frame clones and omits some. This table has millions of clones, roughly 95% appearing once. Per the germline V gene, CDR1 is KGHSH and CDR2 is LQKENI. The CDR3 runs 15 residues. Trimming removed 8 bases from V and 1 base from J, with 14 bases in between. The origin of this receptor is a man between 18 and 29 years old in good health. The rearrangement links TRBV18 to TRBJ2-2, with D perhaps TRBD1 (5 bases). Material for sequencing was naive CD4+ T cells sorted from blood. Subset denoted: CD45RA+ positively selected. The CDR3 sequence: CASLIQVMNTGELFF. In DNA form, the CDR3 reads TGTGCCAGCCTAATACAGGTTATGAACACCGGGGAGCTGTTTTTT.